These T cell receptor beta chains were read from a single sample in a study of identical twins. MiXCR, applied by TCRdb to the 5' RACE reads, yields one record per CDR3 protein. The top ten clones hold about 9% of a sample with about 240,000 distinct CDR3 sequences, under 12% of them seen once. The sequenced sample was memory T cells sorted from blood. The origin of the receptors is a man aged 45-65 years in good health. Both conserved end residues are part of each CDR3. The D gene is left open where the match is weak. Clone size is shown for a subset of rows, as once, few, many or a class of expanded clone.

TRBV28	NA	few	TRBJ2-2	TGTGCCAGCAGTCCGATCTCAGGGGACCTGGACGGGGAGCTGTTTTTT	CASSPISGDLDGELFF
TRBV20-1	NA	few	TRBJ2-1	TGCAGTGCTAGACCAACGGGGCACCACTACGGTGAGCAGTTCTTC	CSARPTGHHYGEQFF
TRBV6-1	NA	NA	TRBJ2-3	TGTGCCAGCAGTGAAAGGGAACAGGGAAGCACAGATACGCAGTATTTT	CASSEREQGSTDTQYF
TRBV18	NA	NA	TRBJ2-1	TGTGCCAGCTCACCACCGATCGGGGGCTGGAGCTCCTACAATGAGCAGTTCTTC	CASSPPIGGWSSYNEQFF
TRBV12-3/TRBV12-4	TRBD1	few	TRBJ1-1	TGTGCCAGCAGTTTTGGTCTGGGACAGGGCGTCACTGAAGCTTTCTTT	CASSFGLGQGVTEAFF
TRBV5-5	TRBD1	few	TRBJ2-3	TGTGCCAGCAGCTTGGATCTCAGGGGGCGGGATACGCAGTATTTT	CASSLDLRGRDTQYF
TRBV20-1	TRBD2	few	TRBJ2-1	TGCAGTGCTAGAGGCTCTAGCGGGGGGGCCCCCAATGAGCAGTTCTTC	CSARGSSGGAPNEQFF
TRBV30	NA	NA	TRBJ1-1	TGTGCCTGGACTAAGGGGGGGAACACTGAAGCTTTCTTT	CAWTKGGNTEAFF
TRBV19	TRBD1	many	TRBJ1-5	TGTGCCAGTAGCGCAGGGGGCGGCAATCAGCCCCAGCATTTT	CASSAGGGNQPQHF
TRBV7-6	NA	NA	TRBJ2-2	TGTGCCAGCAGCTTAGAGGGAGACCTAATGACCGGGGAGCTGTTTTTT	CASSLEGDLMTGELFF
TRBV7-2	NA	few	TRBJ2-2	TGTGCCAGCAGCTCGAAAGGGGCTTACACCGGGGAGCTGTTTTTT	CASSSKGAYTGELFF
TRBV28	NA	many	TRBJ1-6	TGTGCCAGCAGTTTATTGGGTGACCTCCTCCACTTT	CASSLLGDLLHF
TRBV20-1	NA	NA	TRBJ2-1	TGCAGTGCTAGGGGGACACCTCGCTCCTACAATGAGCAGTTCTTC	CSARGTPRSYNEQFF
TRBV7-8	NA	few	TRBJ2-2	TGTGCCAGCAGCTTAGGCGGACAGAACACCGGGGAGCTGTTTTTT	CASSLGGQNTGELFF
TRBV29-1	TRBD2	NA	TRBJ2-3	TGCAGTACCCGTAGGCAGGGAGGGGCAGATACGCAGTATTTT	CSTRRQGGADTQYF
TRBV28	TRBD1	many	TRBJ2-7	TGTGCCAGCAGGACCGGACAGGTCTACGAGCAGTACTTC	CASRTGQVYEQYF
TRBV20-1	TRBD2	NA	TRBJ2-1	TGCAGTGCCACTACCCCTGGCGGGAGTGTAGATGAGCAGTTCTTC	CSATTPGGSVDEQFF
TRBV29-1	NA	NA	TRBJ2-1	TGCAGCGTTGAAGAACGACTAGGTTACAATGAGCAGTTCTTC	CSVEERLGYNEQFF
TRBV29-1	NA	many	TRBJ2-3	TGCAGCGTTGTGGGTCTATCATTCAGCACAGATACGCAGTATTTT	CSVVGLSFSTDTQYF
TRBV7-6	TRBD2	NA	TRBJ2-1	TGTGCCAGCCAAAACGGGGGGGTTAATGAGCAGTTCTTC	CASQNGGVNEQFF
TRBV9	NA	few	TRBJ2-1	TGTGCCAGCAGCGTAACCGGGACTCCTGCCGGGGAGCAGTTCTTC	CASSVTGTPAGEQFF
TRBV18	TRBD1	NA	TRBJ2-2	TGTGCCAGCTCGCGGACAGGGGGCTTCACCGGGGAGCTGTTTTTT	CASSRTGGFTGELFF
TRBV24-1	NA	many	TRBJ1-2	TGTGCCACCAGTGATCTCGGAGCCCCCGGCTACACCTTC	CATSDLGAPGYTF
TRBV20-1	TRBD1	many	TRBJ1-1	TGCAGGGGGGACAGGATGAACACTGAAGCTTTCTTT	CRGDRMNTEAFF
TRBV14	NA	NA	TRBJ2-1	TGTGCCAGCAGCCAAGGCGGGCATACGCGACTCAATGAGCAGTTCTTC	CASSQGGHTRLNEQFF
TRBV29-1	TRBD1	NA	TRBJ2-1	TGCAGCGGGATCGCCGGGACAGGGGCTACCTACAATGAGCAGTTCTTC	CSGIAGTGATYNEQFF
TRBV5-6	TRBD1	few	TRBJ1-4	TGTGCCAGCAGCATTCCGGGACAGGGGAGAGAAAAACTGTTTTTT	CASSIPGQGREKLFF
TRBV29-1	NA	many	TRBJ1-1	TGCAGCGTGGGGGGTGGCGGGAACACTGAAGCTTTCTTT	CSVGGGGNTEAFF
TRBV14	NA	few	TRBJ2-3	TGTGCCAGCAGCCATAGCGATACGCAGTATTTT	CASSHSDTQYF
TRBV7-9	NA	NA	TRBJ1-2	TGTGCCAGCAGCCCTCGGGACCGACCCGGGACCTTC	CASSPRDRPGTF
TRBV5-4	NA	many	TRBJ2-6	TGTGCCAGCAGCTTGGCGGGATTTTCTGGGGCCAACGTCCTGACTTTC	CASSLAGFSGANVLTF
TRBV5-1	NA	few	TRBJ2-7	TGCGCCAGCAGCTTTGGCCTCCAACAGGGTTTCCACGAGCAGTACTTC	CASSFGLQQGFHEQYF
TRBV6-5	TRBD2	few	TRBJ2-3	TGTGCCAGCAGTTGGACTAGCGGGGGTACCGATACGCAGTATTTT	CASSWTSGGTDTQYF
TRBV7-2	NA	NA	TRBJ1-2	TGTGCCAGCAGCGAACAGGGTTGGGATGGCTACACCTTC	CASSEQGWDGYTF
TRBV15	NA	many	TRBJ1-1	TGTGCCACCAGCAGAGGTGATGGAGTTAGGACTGAAGCTTTCTTT	CATSRGDGVRTEAFF
TRBV29-1	TRBD2	many	TRBJ2-5	TGCAGCGTTGAAAGGGAGGGAATGGCCTGGGAGACCCAGTACTTC	CSVEREGMAWETQYF
TRBV20-1	TRBD2	many	TRBJ2-7	TGCAGTGCTAGATCGTTAGCGGGAAGCTCCTACGAGCAGTACTTC	CSARSLAGSSYEQYF
TRBV7-2	NA	few	TRBJ2-5	TGTGCCAGCAGCTTAGGGTATGGGGCAGCGATTCAAGAGACCCAGTACTTC	CASSLGYGAAIQETQYF
TRBV18	NA	few	TRBJ2-2	TGTGCCAGCTCACCAACAGGTGCCTCGAACACCGGGGAGCTGTTTTTT	CASSPTGASNTGELFF
TRBV28	NA	many	TRBJ1-2	TGTGCCACTCGGACAGACCTGAACTATGGCTACACCTTC	CATRTDLNYGYTF
TRBV20-1	TRBD2	few	TRBJ2-1	TGCAGTTCAAAAGTAGCGGGAGGGGCCGATTGGTCCAATGAGCAGTTCTTC	CSSKVAGGADWSNEQFF
TRBV24-1	NA	many	TRBJ2-3	TGTGCCACCCTGGACAGCTTCACAGATACGCAGTATTTT	CATLDSFTDTQYF
TRBV14	NA	few	TRBJ1-2	TGTGCCAGCAGCCAAATAACAGGAAACTATGGCTACACCTTC	CASSQITGNYGYTF
TRBV29-1	TRBD2	few	TRBJ2-7	TGCAGCGTTGAACTAGCGGGGGAGATCTACGAGCAGTACTTC	CSVELAGEIYEQYF
TRBV5-1	TRBD2	many	TRBJ2-1	TGCGCCAGCAGCCATCAGGGACTAGCGGGAGGGCCAGGGAATGAGCAGTTCTTC	CASSHQGLAGGPGNEQFF
TRBV25-1	NA	few	TRBJ1-2	TGTGCCAGCAGTGGGGGAGTTGACTATGGCTACACCTTC	CASSGGVDYGYTF
TRBV20-1	NA	many	TRBJ2-3	TGCAGTGCTAGTGGCAGAAGGGGCACAGATACGCAGTATTTT	CSASGRRGTDTQYF
TRBV11-3	TRBD2	many	TRBJ2-1	TGTGCCAGCAGCAACCCGGGACTAGTCCCCTACAATGAGCAGTTCTTC	CASSNPGLVPYNEQFF
TRBV27	NA	many	TRBJ2-7	TGTGCCAGCACCAGAACAGGGGCTAGCGGCGAGCAGTACTTC	CASTRTGASGEQYF
TRBV7-9	TRBD2	many	TRBJ2-3	TGTGCCAGCAGCGTCACTCACCCCGGGGGGGCAGATACGCAGTATTTT	CASSVTHPGGADTQYF
TRBV7-9	NA	few	TRBJ1-6	TGTGCCAGCAGCGCCGGGGGAGTAGGCCTCCACTTT	CASSAGGVGLHF
TRBV7-6	TRBD2	few	TRBJ2-3	TGTGCCAGCAGCCAGCGGGAGCTAGATACGCAGTATTTT	CASSQRELDTQYF
TRBV20-1	TRBD2	few	TRBJ2-5	TGCAGTGCTAGAGATGTTTCTAGAGGCGGGAGAGGTTTGCAGACCCAGTACTTC	CSARDVSRGGRGLQTQYF
TRBV7-9	TRBD1	medium-sized	TRBJ1-4	TGTGCCAGCAGCCGGACAGGGGGTCGTGAAAAACTGTTTTTT	CASSRTGGREKLFF
TRBV11-2	TRBD1	many	TRBJ1-2	TGTGCCAGCAGCTTCTCAACCGGGACAGGGAAGGGGAACTATGGCTACACCTTC	CASSFSTGTGKGNYGYTF
TRBV5-1	TRBD1	many	TRBJ2-5	TGCGCCAGCAGCCTGATGACAGGGCAAGAGACCCAGTACTTC	CASSLMTGQETQYF
TRBV5-6	TRBD2	many	TRBJ2-5	TGTGCCAGCAGCTTGTGGCGGGGGGGGCGTTCCCGAATCGTACAAGAGACCCAGTACTTC	CASSLWRGGRSRIVQETQYF